These T cell receptor beta chains were read from a single sample in a study of neoadjuvant anti-PD-1 for oral cavity cancer. Assay used: immunoSEQ multiplex PCR; TCRdb lists only in-frame clones, some missing. The table records 8,500 to 10,000 clones, around 66% of them present only once. The specimen was PBMCs, collected after nivolumab (anti-PD-1) treatment. Every receptor here comes from a person aged 35-79 years with oral cavity squamous cell carcinoma. Both conserved end residues are part of each CDR3. The D gene is left open where the match is weak. The size field is filled for only some rows; it gives once, few, many or a size class.

clone_size: .; d_call: .; j_call: TRBJ2-1; v_call: TRBV5-4; cdr3_nt: TGTGCCAGCAGCTTCACAGACTACAATGAGCAGTTCTTC; cdr3_aa: CASSFTDYNEQFF
clone_size: .; d_call: TRBD2; j_call: TRBJ2-1; v_call: TRBV27; cdr3_nt: TGTGCCAGCAGTTTAACCGGGAGGGCCTTCGGTGAGCAGTTCTTC; cdr3_aa: CASSLTGRAFGEQFF
clone_size: .; d_call: TRBD2; j_call: TRBJ2-7; v_call: TRBV7-6; cdr3_nt: TGTGCCAGCAGCTGGGGGGGGACTAGCGGCGACGAGCAGTACTTC; cdr3_aa: CASSWGGTSGDEQYF
clone_size: .; d_call: TRBD2; j_call: TRBJ2-5; v_call: TRBV19; cdr3_nt: TGTGCCAGTAGTATTACTAGCGCTCAAGAGACCCAGTACTTC; cdr3_aa: CASSITSAQETQYF
clone_size: .; d_call: .; j_call: TRBJ2-7; v_call: TRBV28; cdr3_nt: TGTGCCAGCAGGGCAAACCTTGCCGAGCAGTACTTC; cdr3_aa: CASRANLAEQYF
clone_size: .; d_call: .; j_call: TRBJ2-7; v_call: TRBV21-1; cdr3_nt: TGTGCCAGCAGCAAAAAGGCCCCAGGGGAATCCTACGAGCAGTACTTC; cdr3_aa: CASSKKAPGESYEQYF
clone_size: .; d_call: .; j_call: TRBJ1-2; v_call: TRBV5-1; cdr3_nt: TGCGCCAGCAGCTTAGGTGGGGGCGAAAGGTACACCTTC; cdr3_aa: CASSLGGGERYTF
clone_size: .; d_call: .; j_call: TRBJ1-6; v_call: TRBV5-4; cdr3_nt: TGTGCCAGCAGATTTGCCGGGACGGGTAATTCACCCCTCCACTTT; cdr3_aa: CASRFAGTGNSPLHF
clone_size: .; d_call: .; j_call: TRBJ2-1; v_call: TRBV6-1; cdr3_nt: TGTGCCAGCAGGGCGACAGTTTTCTCCTACAATGAGCAGTTCTTC; cdr3_aa: CASRATVFSYNEQFF
clone_size: .; d_call: .; j_call: TRBJ1-2; v_call: TRBV5-1; cdr3_nt: TGCGCCAGCGGAAAACTGGGGGTTTCTAATGGCTACACCTTC; cdr3_aa: CASGKLGVSNGYTF
clone_size: .; d_call: TRBD2; j_call: TRBJ2-7; v_call: TRBV7-2; cdr3_nt: TGTGCCAGCAGCCGGACTAGCGGGTCCTACGAGCAGTACTTC; cdr3_aa: CASSRTSGSYEQYF
clone_size: .; d_call: .; j_call: TRBJ2-1; v_call: TRBV10-1; cdr3_nt: TGCGCCAGCAGTGAGGCGGGGACGGCATACAATGAGCAGTTCTTC; cdr3_aa: CASSEAGTAYNEQFF
clone_size: .; d_call: TRBD2; j_call: TRBJ2-2; v_call: TRBV7-9; cdr3_nt: TGTGCCAGCAGCTCCTCCGCTAGCGGGTATCCCGGGGAGCTGTTTTTT; cdr3_aa: CASSSSASGYPGELFF
clone_size: few; d_call: TRBD2; j_call: TRBJ2-1; v_call: TRBV7-8; cdr3_nt: TGTGCCAGCAGCTTAATTAGCGGGGGGGCGTATGAGCAGTTCTTC; cdr3_aa: CASSLISGGAYEQFF
clone_size: few; d_call: .; j_call: TRBJ2-5; v_call: TRBV10-1; cdr3_nt: TGCGCCAGCAGTGAGTCGAAGGTTAGCGTACAAGAGACCCAGTACTTC; cdr3_aa: CASSESKVSVQETQYF
clone_size: few; d_call: .; j_call: TRBJ2-3; v_call: TRBV7-2; cdr3_nt: TGTGCCAGCAGCTTAGCGGACCCACGCACAGATACGCAGTATTTT; cdr3_aa: CASSLADPRTDTQYF
clone_size: .; d_call: TRBD1; j_call: TRBJ1-5; v_call: TRBV18; cdr3_nt: TGTGCCAGCTCACCTACCTACGGACAGGGGAATCAGCCCCAGCATTTT; cdr3_aa: CASSPTYGQGNQPQHF
clone_size: .; d_call: .; j_call: TRBJ2-3; v_call: TRBV19; cdr3_nt: TGTGCCAGTACCGAGAGGGGACACAAGGCAGATACGCAGTATTTT; cdr3_aa: CASTERGHKADTQYF
clone_size: .; d_call: .; j_call: TRBJ2-2; v_call: TRBV11-2; cdr3_nt: TGTGCCAGCAGCTTAGGGACCTACACCGGGGAGCTGTTTTTT; cdr3_aa: CASSLGTYTGELFF
clone_size: .; d_call: .; j_call: TRBJ2-7; v_call: TRBV5-6; cdr3_nt: TGTGCCAGCAGCTTGGGTTGGGACAACTCCTACGAGCAGTACTTC; cdr3_aa: CASSLGWDNSYEQYF
clone_size: .; d_call: .; j_call: TRBJ2-5; v_call: TRBV29-1; cdr3_nt: TGCAGCGTTGCGGGCTCAGATTACCAAGAGACCCAGTACTTC; cdr3_aa: CSVAGSDYQETQYF
clone_size: .; d_call: TRBD1; j_call: TRBJ2-3; v_call: TRBV29-1; cdr3_nt: TGCAGCGTTCAAGGGACAGCTAGCACAGATACGCAGTATTTT; cdr3_aa: CSVQGTASTDTQYF
clone_size: .; d_call: TRBD1; j_call: TRBJ1-4; v_call: TRBV19; cdr3_nt: TGTGCCAGTAGTACTCCGGGACAGGGATCAACTAATGAAAAACTGTTTTTT; cdr3_aa: CASSTPGQGSTNEKLFF
clone_size: once; d_call: TRBD1; j_call: TRBJ1-1; v_call: TRBV6-1; cdr3_nt: TGTGCCAGCAGTGAAGACAGGGGGCCGAGGGTGAACACTGAAGCTTTCTTT; cdr3_aa: CASSEDRGPRVNTEAFF
clone_size: .; d_call: TRBD1; j_call: TRBJ2-7; v_call: TRBV19; cdr3_nt: TGTGCCAGACTACAGGGGTTCTACGAGCAGTACTTC; cdr3_aa: CARLQGFYEQYF
clone_size: .; d_call: .; j_call: TRBJ2-3; v_call: TRBV25-1; cdr3_nt: TGTGCCAGCAGTGAATACCGCGGGGCAGATACGCAGTATTTT; cdr3_aa: CASSEYRGADTQYF
clone_size: .; d_call: .; j_call: TRBJ2-6; v_call: TRBV2; cdr3_nt: TGTGCCAGCAGCGGTTTATCTGGGGCCAACGTCCTGACTTTC; cdr3_aa: CASSGLSGANVLTF